The clone carrying this TCR beta chain came up a few times. As yet, its antigen is unknown. Trimming took off 4 bases at V and 1 base at J, with 11 bases between the two ends. CDR3 size: 14 residues. The germline gives CDR1 SGHRS, CDR2 YFSETQ. The data derive from a study of identical twins. Study-wide results and caveats: Sequences that were beta out-of-frame showed weaker excess twin sharing. Out-of-frame alpha sequences shared by twins showed excess low generation probability.

TCRdb re-analysed the 5' RACE reads in MiXCR, keeping a single row per CDR3 protein. The data show about 900,000 distinct CDR3 sequences, about 12% seen once. These same data were also listed under a study on yellow fever vaccine responses in identical twins.

The origin of this receptor is a woman younger than 35 in good health. Sequencing input: PBMCs. The chain carries TRBV5-1 and TRBJ1-1; weak D call: TRBD1 (6 bases). The CDR3 reads CASSIGQWNTEAFF. CDR3 DNA sequence: TGCGCCAGCAGCATCGGACAGTGGAACACTGAAGCTTTCTTT.